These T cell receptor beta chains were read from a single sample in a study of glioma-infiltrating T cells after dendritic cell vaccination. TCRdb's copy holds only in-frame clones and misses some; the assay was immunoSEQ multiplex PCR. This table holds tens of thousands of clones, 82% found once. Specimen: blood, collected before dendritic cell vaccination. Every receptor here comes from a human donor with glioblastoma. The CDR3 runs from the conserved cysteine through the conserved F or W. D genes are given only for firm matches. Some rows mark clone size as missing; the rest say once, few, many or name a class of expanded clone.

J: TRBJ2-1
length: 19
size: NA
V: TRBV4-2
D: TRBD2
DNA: TGTGCCAGCAGCCTTGGGCTAGCGGGGGGGCCAGTCTCCTACAATGAGCAGTTCTTC
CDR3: CASSLGLAGGPVSYNEQFF

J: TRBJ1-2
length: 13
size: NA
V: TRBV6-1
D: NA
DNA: TGTGCCAGCAGTGACTTCGGAGTCTATGGCTACACCTTC
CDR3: CASSDFGVYGYTF

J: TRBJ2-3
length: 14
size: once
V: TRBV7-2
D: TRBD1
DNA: TGTGCCAGCAGCTCGGGACAGGTCACAGATACGCAGTATTTT
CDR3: CASSSGQVTDTQYF

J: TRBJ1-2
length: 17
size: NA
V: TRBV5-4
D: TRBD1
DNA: TGTGCCAGCAGCTTGGAGTACCCGGTGGCAGGGGGCTATGGCTACACCTTC
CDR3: CASSLEYPVAGGYGYTF

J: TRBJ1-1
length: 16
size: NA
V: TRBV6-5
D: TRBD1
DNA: TGTGCCAGCAGTTACTCGACGGGACAGGGAGGGACTGAAGCTTTCTTT
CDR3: CASSYSTGQGGTEAFF

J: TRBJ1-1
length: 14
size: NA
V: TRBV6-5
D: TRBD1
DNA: TGTGCCAGCAGTTACTACAGGGGGGACACTGAAGCTTTCTTT
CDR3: CASSYYRGDTEAFF

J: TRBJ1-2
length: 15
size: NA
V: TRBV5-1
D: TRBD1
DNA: TGCGCCAGCAGCACCGGGACAGGGATGGGCTATGGCTACACCTTC
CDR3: CASSTGTGMGYGYTF

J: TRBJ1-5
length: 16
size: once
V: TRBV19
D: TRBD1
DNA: TGTGCCAGTAGTGCCCCCGGGACAGGAAGAGGACAGCCCCAGCATTTT
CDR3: CASSAPGTGRGQPQHF

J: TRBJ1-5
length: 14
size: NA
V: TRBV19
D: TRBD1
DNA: TGTGCCAGTAGTTCGGGACAGGGACCGGGTCCCCAGCATTTT
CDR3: CASSSGQGPGPQHF

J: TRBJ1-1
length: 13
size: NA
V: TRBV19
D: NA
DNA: TGTGCCAGTAGTACTTCGAGGGACACTGAAGCTTTCTTT
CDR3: CASSTSRDTEAFF

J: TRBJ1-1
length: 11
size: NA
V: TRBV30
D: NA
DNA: TGTGCCTGGACTGCGGGAGGAGAAGCTTTCTTT
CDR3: CAWTAGGEAFF

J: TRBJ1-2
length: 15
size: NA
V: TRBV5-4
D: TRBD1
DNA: TGTGCCAGCAGCACCTTGACAGGGGGGTTCTATGGCTACACCTTC
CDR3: CASSTLTGGFYGYTF

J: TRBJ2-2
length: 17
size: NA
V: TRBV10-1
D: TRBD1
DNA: TGCGCCAGCAGTGCCCGGACAGGGCAAACGAACACCGGGGAGCTGTTTTTT
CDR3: CASSARTGQTNTGELFF

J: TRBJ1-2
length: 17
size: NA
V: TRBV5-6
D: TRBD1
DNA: TGTGCCAGCAGCTTGGAGTTAGGGGACAGGGGGCGCGTTGGCTACACCTTC
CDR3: CASSLELGDRGRVGYTF

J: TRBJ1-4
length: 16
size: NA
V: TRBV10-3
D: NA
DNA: TGTGCCATCAGTGAACAGGTTACAGGAACTAATGAAAAACTGTTTTTT
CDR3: CAISEQVTGTNEKLFF

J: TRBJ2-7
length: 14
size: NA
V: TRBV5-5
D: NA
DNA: TGTGCCAGCAGCTTGGATGCGTTCCCCTACGAGCAGTACTTC
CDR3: CASSLDAFPYEQYF

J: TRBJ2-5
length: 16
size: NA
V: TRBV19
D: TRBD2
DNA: TGTGCCAGTAGTATATCCTGGACTAGCGTAGGAGAGACCCAGTACTTC
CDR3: CASSISWTSVGETQYF

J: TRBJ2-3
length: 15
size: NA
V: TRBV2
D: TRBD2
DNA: TGTGCCAGCAGTCCGACTAGCGGGGGGGCAAATACGCAGTATTTT
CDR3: CASSPTSGGANTQYF

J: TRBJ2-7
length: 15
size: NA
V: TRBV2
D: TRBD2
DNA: TGTGCCAGCAGTGTTTTGGGACTACCACCCTACGAGCAGTACTTC
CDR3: CASSVLGLPPYEQYF

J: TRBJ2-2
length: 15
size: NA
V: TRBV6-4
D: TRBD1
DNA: TGTGCCAGCAGTGACCTGGACAGGGGTCCCGGGGAGCTGTTTTTT
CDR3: CASSDLDRGPGELFF

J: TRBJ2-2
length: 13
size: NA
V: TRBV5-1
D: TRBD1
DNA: TGCGCCAGCACGACACAGGGGACCGGGGAGCTGTTTTTT
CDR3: CASTTQGTGELFF

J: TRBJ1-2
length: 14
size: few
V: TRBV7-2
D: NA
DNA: TGTGCCAGCAGCCCCTTGGAGACTAACTATGGCTACACCTTC
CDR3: CASSPLETNYGYTF

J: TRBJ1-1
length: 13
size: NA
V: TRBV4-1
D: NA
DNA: TGCGCCAGCAGCCGGTTTAGGAACACTGAAGCTTTCTTT
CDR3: CASSRFRNTEAFF

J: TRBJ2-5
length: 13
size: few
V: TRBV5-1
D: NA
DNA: TGCGCCAGCAGCTTCACGGGGCAAGAGACCCAGTACTTC
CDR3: CASSFTGQETQYF

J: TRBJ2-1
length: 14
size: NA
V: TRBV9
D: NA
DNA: TGTGCCAGCAGCGTCCTCACCGGGACAAATGAGCAGTTCTTC
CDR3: CASSVLTGTNEQFF

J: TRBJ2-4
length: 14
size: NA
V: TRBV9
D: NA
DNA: TGTGCCAGCAGCGTAGGAGTTAATACAAACATTCAGTACTTC
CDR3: CASSVGVNTNIQYF

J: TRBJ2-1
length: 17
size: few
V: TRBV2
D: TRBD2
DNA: TGTGCCAGCAGTGAAGTGCAGGGACTAGCGGGGAGTCCTGAGCAGTTCTTC
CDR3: CASSEVQGLAGSPEQFF

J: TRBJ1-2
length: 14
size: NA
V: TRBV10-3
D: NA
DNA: TGTGCCATCAGTGAGTCTAGAGACAGCCCCGGCTACACCTTC
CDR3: CAISESRDSPGYTF

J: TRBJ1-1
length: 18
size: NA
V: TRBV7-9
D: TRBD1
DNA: TGTGCCAGCAGCTTTGCCACAGGGGTTGTGGCCGCGAACACTGAAGCTTTCTTT
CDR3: CASSFATGVVAANTEAFF

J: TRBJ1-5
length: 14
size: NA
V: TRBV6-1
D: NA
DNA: TGTGCCAGCAGTGAAATTTCCAGGGATCAGCCCCAGCATTTT
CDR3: CASSEISRDQPQHF

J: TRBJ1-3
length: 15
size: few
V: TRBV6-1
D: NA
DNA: TGTGCCACCAACGTAGACGGTGACTCCGGAAACACCATATATTTT
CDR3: CATNVDGDSGNTIYF

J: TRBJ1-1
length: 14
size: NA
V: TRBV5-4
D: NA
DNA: TGTGCCTACTTCTGGCGTCCGGGGGGTACTGAAGCTTTCTTT
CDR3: CAYFWRPGGTEAFF

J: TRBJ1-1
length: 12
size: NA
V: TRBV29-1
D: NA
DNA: TGCAGCGCGGGGAGACTGAACACTGAAGCTTTCTTT
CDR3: CSAGRLNTEAFF

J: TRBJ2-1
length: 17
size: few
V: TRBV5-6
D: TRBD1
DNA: TGTGCCAGCAGCTTGGAAACAGGGGCGAGCTCCTACAATGAGCAGTTCTTC
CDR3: CASSLETGASSYNEQFF

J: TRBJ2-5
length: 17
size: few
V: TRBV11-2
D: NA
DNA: TGTGCCAGCAGTCTTAATCCCGGGGGTAGTAGGCGGGAGACCCAGTACTTC
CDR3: CASSLNPGGSRRETQYF

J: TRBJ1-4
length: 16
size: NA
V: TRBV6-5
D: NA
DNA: TGTGCCAGCAGTTATAAGTCTCGGGGGGTTGGTGAAAAACTGTTTTTT
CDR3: CASSYKSRGVGEKLFF

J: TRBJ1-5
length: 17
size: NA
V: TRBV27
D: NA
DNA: TGTGCCAGCAGCCGCTCCGGGGGGACGAATAGCAATCAGCCCCAGCATTTT
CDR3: CASSRSGGTNSNQPQHF

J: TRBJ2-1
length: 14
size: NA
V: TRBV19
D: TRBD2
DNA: TGTGCCACCCGGGGACTAGCGGGAGCAGGTGAGCAGTTCTTC
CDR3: CATRGLAGAGEQFF

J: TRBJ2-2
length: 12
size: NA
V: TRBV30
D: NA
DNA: TGTGCCGGGCAACCCGACAAGGGGGAGCTGTTTTTT
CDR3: CAGQPDKGELFF

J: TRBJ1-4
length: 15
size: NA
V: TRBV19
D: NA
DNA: TGTGCCAGCCGTCGCGGGGCCGCAACTAATGAAAAACTGTTTTTT
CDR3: CASRRGAATNEKLFF

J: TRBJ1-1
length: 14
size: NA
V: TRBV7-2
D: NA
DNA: TGTGCCGGCAGCTTAGTCGGGGGGAACACTGAAGCTTTCTTT
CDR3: CAGSLVGGNTEAFF

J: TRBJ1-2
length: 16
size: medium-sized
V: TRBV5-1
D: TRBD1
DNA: TGCGCCAGCAGCTACGGTGACAGGGAGGCACAGGATGGCTACACCTTC
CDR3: CASSYGDREAQDGYTF